The clone carrying this TCR beta chain was found many times. This sample was included in a study of T cell repertoires in cytomegalovirus infection. Using its own MiXCR run on the reads, TCRdb lists one record per CDR3 protein. The sample records 200,000 to 300,000 distinct CDR3 sequences, less than 9.5% being singletons. The sequenced sample consisted of PBMCs. The clonotype comes from a human donor in good health (CMV status not recorded). Some clones in this sample may be carry-over from other donors' samples.

The CDR3 coding sequence is TGTGCCAGCTCACCAAGAAGAACGGGAGGGCCCACCGGGGAGCTGTTTTTT. This sequence encodes CASSPRRTGGPTGELFF. The chain combines TRBV18 with TRBJ2-2; 8 bases are a match to TRBD2. V shed 2 bases, J shed 4 bases, and the junction held 9 bases outside the gene matches. The length of the CDR3 is 17 residues. Germline assignment: CDR1 KGHSH and CDR2 LQKENI.